This T cell receptor beta chain was observed in a study of blood T cell repertoires in COVID-19. Looking at the study overall: The United States, Italy and Spain provided the acute and convalescent COVID-19 samples. Sources were T cells, B-cell-depleted T cells, or PBMCs; the material itself was cDNA or gDNA.

In the study's own analysis: Amplifying reference gene primers gave estimates of nucleated cell counts. This table comes from immunoSEQ multiplex PCR, and its TCRdb copy is limited to in-frame clones, with some not included. V and J calls plus clone size are reproduced from that table; the DNA served to infer D and trimming. The table includes around 200,000 clones, roughly 90% detected once. In germline, CDR1 is SGHTA, CDR2 FQGNSA. The CDR3 covers 11 residues. Trimming cost V 2 bases and J 8 bases, with 4 bases left between them. The TCR comes from a man between 18 and 35 years old with active or convalescent COVID-19. This sequence joins TRBV7-2 and TRBJ2-1; D remains unclear. What was sequenced was peripheral blood. The CDR3 is CASSLPYEQFF. The CDR3 bases are TGTGCCAGCAGCTTACCCTATGAGCAGTTCTTC.